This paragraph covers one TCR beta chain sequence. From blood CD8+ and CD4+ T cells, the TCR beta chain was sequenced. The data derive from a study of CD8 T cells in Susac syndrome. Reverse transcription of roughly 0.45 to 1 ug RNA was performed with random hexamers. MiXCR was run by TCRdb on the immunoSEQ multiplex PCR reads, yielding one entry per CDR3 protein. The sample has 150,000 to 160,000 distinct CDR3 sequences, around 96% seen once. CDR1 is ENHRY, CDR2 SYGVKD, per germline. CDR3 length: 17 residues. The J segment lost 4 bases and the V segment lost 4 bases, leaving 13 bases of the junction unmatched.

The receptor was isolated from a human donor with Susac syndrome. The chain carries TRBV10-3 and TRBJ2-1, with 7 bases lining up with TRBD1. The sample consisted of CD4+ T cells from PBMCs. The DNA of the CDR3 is TGTGCCATCAGTGGGGACAGTGGGTGGGGTGTTTACAATGAGCAGTTCTTC. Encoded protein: CAISGDSGWGVYNEQFF.